These 13 T cell receptor beta chains share one sample of origin, sequenced in a study of T cells in narcolepsy. Method: immunoSEQ multiplex PCR; TCRdb's copy keeps in-frame clones and lacks some. The sample has nearly 35,000 clones, approximately 80% seen once. Sample: memory (CD45RA-) CD4+ T cells from blood. The source of these receptors is a human donor in good health.

This clone was detected a few times. The rearrangement uses TRBV2 and TRBJ1-2; TRBD1 might be the D (5 bases). The germline gives CDR1 SNHLY, CDR2 FYNNEI. This CDR3 has 14 amino acids. V lost 4 bases and J lost 3, with 12 bases in between. The CDR3 DNA is TGTGCCAGCAGTGCCCGACAGAGTGACTATGGCTACACCTTC. Its translation is CASSARQSDYGYTF.

As DNA, the CDR3 is TGTGCCAGCAGCTCTCAGGAGTCCAGGGGCTATGGCTACACCTTC. Translated, it gives CASSSQESRGYGYTF. This chain links TRBV6-7 with TRBJ1-2, with D possibly matching TRBD1 (6 bases). TRBV6-7 is annotated as an ORF whose role is uncertain. Trimming took 6 bases from V and 4 from J, leaving 18 bases between them. The CDR3 loop spans 15 amino acids.

This clone was counted a single time. V gene TRBV7-6 combines with J gene TRBJ1-1; D is possibly TRBD1 (5 bases). V was clipped by 3 bases and J by 0 bases, with 8 bases between them. The germline V gene has CDR1 SGHVS and CDR2 FNYEAQ. CDR3 size: 14 residues. The CDR3 DNA follows: TGTGCCAGCAGCTTGGGACGGCTGAACACTGAAGCTTTCTTT. Translation: CASSLGRLNTEAFF.

The chain joins TRBV6-5 to TRBJ2-5, with 7 bases lining up with TRBD2. Looked up from germline, CDR1 is MNHEY and CDR2 is SVGAGI. This CDR3 has 14 amino acids. Trimming took 5 bases from V and 5 from J; bases not matched to a gene: 8. The CDR3 DNA reads TGTGCCAGCAGTGACGGCGGGGGTGTTGAGACCCAGTACTTC. It translates to CASSDGGGVETQYF.

The gene calls are TRBV27 and TRBJ2-7, with TRBD2 as a possible D gene (6 bases). The length of the CDR3 is 14 residues. Between the trimmed V and J ends, which lost 5 bases and 6 bases, there was a span of 17 bases. Germline V gene sequence: CDR1 MNHEY, CDR2 SMNVEV (reference sequence). CDR3 in amino acids: CASSPPGLPREQYF. The CDR3 DNA reads as TGTGCCAGCAGTCCGCCGGGACTCCCCCGCGAGCAGTACTTC.

This clone has a single count. The CDR3 DNA follows: TGTGCCAGCAGCTGGCTTCGGACCGTTAAGGACGAGCAGTACTTC. Residues: CASSWLRTVKDEQYF. The chain couples TRBV7-9 to TRBJ2-7; no reliable D call. Deletions cut 4 bases from V and 5 bases from J, with 18 bases between. Germline lookup yields CDR1 SEHNR and CDR2 FQNEAQ (reference sequence). This CDR3 comprises 15 residues.

This chain links TRBV9 with TRBJ1-2; D is perhaps TRBD1 (6 bases). In germline, CDR1 is SGDLS, CDR2 YYNGEE. The V end lost 0 bases, the J end lost 4 bases, and 7 bases lay between the germline ends. The CDR3 totals 13 residues. Written as DNA, the CDR3 is TGTGCCAGCAGCGTAGACAGGGCCTATGGCTACACCTTC. Its translation: CASSVDRAYGYTF.

The chain has TRBV7-9 and TRBJ2-3, with 9 bases identical to TRBD2. Germline trimming cut 5 bases from V and 0 bases from J; bases unmatched to any gene: 3. The CDR3 contains 15 residues. The germline gives CDR1 SEHNR, CDR2 FQNEAQ (reference sequence). The CDR3 spells CASSGTSTSTDTQYF. The CDR3 bases are TGTGCCAGCAGCGGGACTAGCACCAGCACAGATACGCAGTATTTT.

The chain combines TRBV6-5 with TRBJ1-1, with 8 bases that match TRBD1. Germline loops: CDR1 MNHEY, CDR2 SVGAGI. With 10 bases clipped from V and 6 bases from J, the junction kept 10 bases outside the gene matches. The CDR3 runs to 13 residues. The CDR3 protein is CATSGQGRSEAFF. In nucleotides, the CDR3 is TGTGCCACCTCAGGACAGGGTAGGTCTGAAGCTTTCTTT.

This clone appeared a few times. This rearrangement joins TRBV10-3 to TRBJ1-3; no clear D gene. CDR1 is ENHRY and CDR2 is SYGVKD in the germline V gene. V lost 0 bases, J lost 1 base, and 7 bases lay in between. The CDR3 has 15 amino acids. CDR3 nucleotide sequence: TGTGCCATCAGTGAGTCGACCAATTCTGGAAACACCATATATTTT. This translates into CAISESTNSGNTIYF.

The rearrangement links TRBV6-6 to TRBJ1-1; D gene ambiguous. V lost 7 bases and J lost 6, with 9 bases in between. The CDR3 is made up of 11 amino acids. CDR1 and CDR2 from the germline V gene are MNHNY and SVGAGI (reference sequence). DNA of the CDR3: TGTGCCAGCAATATTGGCCCTGAAGCTTTCTTT. Translating it yields CASNIGPEAFF.

The V gene is TRBV7-2, the J gene TRBJ2-5; TRBD1 might be the D (6 bases). The V gene lost 2 bases and the J gene lost 4 bases, with 11 bases spanning the gap. Germline values: CDR1 SGHTA, CDR2 FQGNSA. CDR3 size: 14 residues. The CDR3 reads CASSLQGKGETQYF. The CDR3 region has the DNA TGTGCCAGCAGCTTACAGGGGAAGGGAGAGACCCAGTACTTC.

A note on this clone: At one end, the junction sequence differs from germline, possibly due to a read error. The rearrangement uses TRBV18 and TRBJ1-2; 8 bases line up with TRBD1. The V gene's germline CDR1 is KGHSH and CDR2 LQKENI. CDR3 size: 13 residues. This CDR3 reads CASSPYIGDRTLF. CDR3 sequence (DNA): TGTGCCAGCTCACCCTATATTGGGGACAGGACCCTCTTC.